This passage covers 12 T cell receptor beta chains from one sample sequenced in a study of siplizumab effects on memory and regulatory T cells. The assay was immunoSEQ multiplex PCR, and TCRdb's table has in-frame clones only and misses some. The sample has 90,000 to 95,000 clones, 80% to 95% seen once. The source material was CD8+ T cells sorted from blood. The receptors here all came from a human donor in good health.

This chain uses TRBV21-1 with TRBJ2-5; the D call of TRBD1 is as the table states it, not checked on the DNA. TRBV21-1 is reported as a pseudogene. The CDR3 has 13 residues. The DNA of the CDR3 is TGTGCCAGCTGTCGCAACATTTTAGAGACCCAGTACTTC. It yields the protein CASCRNILETQYF.

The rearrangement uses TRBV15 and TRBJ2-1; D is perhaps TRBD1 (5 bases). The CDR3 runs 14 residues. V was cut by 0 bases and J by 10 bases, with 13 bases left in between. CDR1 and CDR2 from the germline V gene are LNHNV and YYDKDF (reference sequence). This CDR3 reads CATSRDFPDREQFF. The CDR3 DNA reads TGTGCCACCAGCAGAGATTTTCCCGACAGAGAGCAGTTCTTC.

CDR3 nucleotide sequence: TGTGCCAGCGGATCAACTAATGAAAAACTGTTTTTT. Its protein is CASGSTNEKLFF. V and J are TRBV7-9 and TRBJ1-4; no reliable D call. Trimming removed 8 bases at V and 0 bases at J, with 4 bases between. Germline lookup yields CDR1 SEHNR and CDR2 FQNEAQ (reference sequence). There are 12 residues in the CDR3.

The CDR3 DNA reads TGTGCCAGTAGTCCCACGGGACTAGCGGACTACGAGCAGTACTTC. This codes for CASSPTGLADYEQYF. The chain joins TRBV19 to TRBJ2-7; 11 bases agree with TRBD2. The V segment lost 5 bases and the J segment 3 bases; nucleotides outside the gene matches: 6. CDR1 and CDR2 from the germline V gene are LNHDA and SQIVND (reference sequence). The CDR3 has 15 residues.

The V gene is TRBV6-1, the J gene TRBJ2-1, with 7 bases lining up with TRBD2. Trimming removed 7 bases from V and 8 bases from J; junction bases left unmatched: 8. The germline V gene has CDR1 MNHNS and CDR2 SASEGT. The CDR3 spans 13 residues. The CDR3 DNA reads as TGTGCCAGCAACGGACTAGTCGGCGATGAGCAGTTCTTC. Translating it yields CASNGLVGDEQFF.

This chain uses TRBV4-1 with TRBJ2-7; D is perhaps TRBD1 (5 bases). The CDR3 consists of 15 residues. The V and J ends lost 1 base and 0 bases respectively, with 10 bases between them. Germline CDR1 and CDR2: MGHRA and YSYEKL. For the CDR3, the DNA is TGCGCCAGCAGCCAAGGACAGACAATCTCCTACGAGCAGTACTTC. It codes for CASSQGQTISYEQYF.

The CDR3 DNA reads TGTGCCAGCAGTTTTGGACAGGGGTCCTACGAGCAGTACTTC. Translated: CASSFGQGSYEQYF. The rearrangement uses TRBV6-5 and TRBJ2-5; the match to TRBD1 covers 9 bases. The DNA end lines up better with TRBJ2-7; the J call may be wrong. The CDR3 extends over 14 amino acids. The germline V gene encodes CDR1 MNHEY and CDR2 SVGAGI.

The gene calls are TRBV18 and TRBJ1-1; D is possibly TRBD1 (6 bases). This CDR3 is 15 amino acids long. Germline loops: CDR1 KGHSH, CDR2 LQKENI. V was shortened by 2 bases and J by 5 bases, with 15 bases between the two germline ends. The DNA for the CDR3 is TGTGCCAGCTCACCAAACCAGGGGTCGAGAACTGAAGCTTTCTTT. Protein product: CASSPNQGSRTEAFF.

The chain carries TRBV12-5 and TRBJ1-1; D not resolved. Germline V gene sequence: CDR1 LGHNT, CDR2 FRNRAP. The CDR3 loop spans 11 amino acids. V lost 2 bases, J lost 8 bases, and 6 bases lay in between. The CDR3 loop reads CASGLLGEAFF. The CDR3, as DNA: TGTGCTAGTGGTTTGTTGGGAGAAGCTTTCTTT.

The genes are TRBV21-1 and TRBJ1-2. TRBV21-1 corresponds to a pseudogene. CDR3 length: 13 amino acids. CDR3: CASSKAGINGYTF. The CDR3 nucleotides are TGTGCCAGCAGCAAAGCAGGGATCAATGGCTACACCTTC.

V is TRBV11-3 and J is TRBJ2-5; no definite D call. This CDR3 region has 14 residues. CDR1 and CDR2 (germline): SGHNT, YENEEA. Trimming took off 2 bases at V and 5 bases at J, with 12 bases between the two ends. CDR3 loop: CASSLWRLRETQYF. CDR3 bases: TGTGCCAGCAGCTTATGGCGGCTGAGGGAGACCCAGTACTTC.

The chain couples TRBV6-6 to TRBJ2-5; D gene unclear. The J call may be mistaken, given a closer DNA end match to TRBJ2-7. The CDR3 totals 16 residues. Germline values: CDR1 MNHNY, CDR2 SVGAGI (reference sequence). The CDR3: CASSLGWTRTSYEQYF. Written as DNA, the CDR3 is TGTGCCAGCAGCCTAGGGTGGACCCGGACCTCCTACGAGCAGTACTTC.